A selection of T cell receptor beta chains follows, all from one sample in a study of T-cell reconstitution after alpha-beta-depleted transplantation in children. TCRdb reprocessed the PCR reads via MiXCR and lists one record per CDR3 protein. The profile shows about 90,000 distinct CDR3 sequences, 8% to 9% of them singletons. The sample was PBMCs from the stem cell graft donor, taken from the stem cell graft. These receptors were collected from a human donor who donated a stem cell graft to a child with congenital amegakaryocytic thrombocytopenia. Each CDR3 is given with its conserved first and last residue. The D gene is left open where the match is weak. Not every row has a clone size; where given, it reads once, few, many or a size class.

TRBV28,.,TRBJ2-7,many,CASSLPENLNEQYF,TGTGCCAGCAGTTTACCGGAGAACCTCAATGAGCAGTACTTC
TRBV12-3/TRBV12-4,.,TRBJ2-5,few,CASSPDGPKTQYF,TGTGCCAGCAGTCCGGATGGCCCCAAGACCCAGTACTTC
TRBV29-1,TRBD2,TRBJ2-3,many,CSVRGGEWDTQYF,TGCAGCGTTCGGGGGGGGGAATGGGATACGCAGTATTTT
TRBV2,TRBD1,TRBJ2-7,many,CASSRTGEYEQYF,TGTGCCAGCAGTAGGACAGGGGAGTACGAGCAGTACTTC
TRBV20-1,.,TRBJ2-2,.,CSSERPGTGELFF,TGCAGCTCTGAGCGGCCGGGCACCGGGGAGCTGTTTTTT
TRBV7-2,.,TRBJ1-2,many,CASSLDGGYTF,TGTGCCAGCAGCTTAGATGGTGGCTACACCTTC
TRBV15,.,TRBJ2-5,many,CATSRAGEGAGRNF,TGTGCCACCAGCAGAGCTGGCGAAGGGGCAGGTCGGAACTTC
TRBV12-3/TRBV12-4,.,TRBJ1-2,many,CASSLYFRVDTF,TGTGCCAGCAGTTTATACTTTCGCGTGGACACCTTC
TRBV6-1,TRBD1,TRBJ1-6,many,CASSPGQGVSPLHF,TGTGCCAGCAGTCCCGGACAGGGAGTATCACCCCTCCACTTT
TRBV20-1,.,TRBJ1-1,many,CSAETGQAEAFF,TGCAGTGCTGAGACAGGTCAGGCTGAAGCTTTCTTT
TRBV6-1,.,TRBJ1-5,few,CASSDRLNQPQHF,TGTGCCAGCAGTGACAGGCTGAATCAGCCCCAGCATTTT
TRBV5-8,.,TRBJ2-1,many,CASSLFESDRGFF,TGTGCCAGCAGCTTGTTTGAGTCCGACCGCGGATTCTTC
TRBV28,.,TRBJ2-1,many,CASSLTPGGGNNEQFF,TGTGCCAGCAGTTTGACCCCAGGGGGAGGGAACAATGAGCAGTTCTTC